The sequence of this TCR beta chain was determined in a study of T cell responses to AZD1222 COVID-19 vaccine. Repertoires were generated with immunoSEQ multiplex PCR, while TCRdb's copy carries only in-frame clones and drops some. The profile covers more than 70,000 clones, with roughly 90% appearing a single time and around 30% taken by the ten largest. This CDR3 region has 16 residues. Per the germline V gene, CDR1 is ENHRY and CDR2 is SYGVKD. Trimming removed 2 bases at V and 2 bases at J, with 16 bases between. Study-wide results and caveats: After two AZD1222 doses, spike-specific TCR breadth and depth rose versus day 0. Regions 160-218 and 743-854 dominated among vaccine-associated CD4 TCRs spanning spike. The donor group comprised mostly white British people and more females; the analysis possibly underestimated clonal diversity.

Analysis merged second doses at about 4 or about 12 weeks. This clone was recorded a few times. Its specificity is not known. The chain employs TRBV10-3 and TRBJ2-7, with D unresolved. The sequence was collected from an adult who received the AZD1222 COVID-19 vaccine. The source was peripheral blood, collected 28 days after the second AZD1222 dose. The CDR3 reads CAISERGVKIAYEQYF. CDR3 DNA: TGTGCCATCAGTGAGCGCGGAGTGAAAATTGCCTACGAGCAGTACTTC.